The 2 T cell receptor beta chains listed next were all sequenced from one sample in a study of vaccination effects on CD4 cells after COVID-19. Ahead of sequencing, the ViraFEST assay grew antigen-specific CD4+ T cells using viral peptide pools. With more than 9 days of culture completed, CD4+ T cells were isolated. BNT162b2 vaccine or mRNA-1273 vaccine was given to participants in two doses. Repertoires were generated with immunoSEQ multiplex PCR, while TCRdb's copy carries only in-frame clones and drops some. This table has tens of thousands of clones, more than 70% appearing once. These receptors' antigens are unknown. This material consisted of CD4+ T cells from PBMCs cultured with HCoV-229E spike peptides, taken after COVID-19 vaccination. These TCRs come from a human donor who received a COVID-19 vaccine.

The rearrangement uses TRBV6-6 and TRBJ1-5; D uncertain. This CDR3 is 15 amino acids long. CDR1 and CDR2 (germline): MNHNY, SVGAGI (reference sequence). V was shortened by 0 bases and J by 0 bases, with 6 bases between the two germline ends. The DNA for the CDR3 is TGTGCCAGCAGTTACTCGACAAATAGCAATCAGCCCCAGCATTTT. Amino acids: CASSYSTNSNQPQHF.

The chain links TRBV7-2 to TRBJ1-1; D might be TRBD1 (6 bases). This CDR3 is built from 14 residues. Germline V gives CDR1 SGHTA, CDR2 FQGNSA. The germline V and J ends were trimmed by 5 bases and 4 bases, with 14 bases remaining between them. CDR3 nucleotides: TGTGCCAGCAGCATCATACAGGGTACCACTGAAGCTTTCTTT. It encodes CASSIIQGTTEAFF. Full variable domain (outside the CDR3, taken from reference TRBV7-2 and TRBJ1-1): GAGVSQSPSNKVTEKGKDVELRCDPISGHTALYWYRQSLGQGLEFLIYFQGNSAPDKSGLPSDRFSAERTGGSVSTLTIQRTQQEDSAVYLCASSIIQGTTEAFFGQGTRLTVV.